The present T cell receptor beta chain was sequenced within a study of blood T cell repertoires in COVID-19. About the research overall: COVID-19 samples from acute and convalescent phases originated in the United States, Italy and Spain. Nucleic acid was either cDNA or gDNA, and it came from T cells, B-cell-depleted T cells, or PBMCs.

In the original analysis: Amplification with reference gene primers provided the estimates of nucleated cell counts. The table came from immunoSEQ multiplex PCR; TCRdb's copy has only in-frame clones and leaves some out. V and J calls plus clone size are reproduced from that table; the DNA served to infer D and trimming. The sample contains tens of thousands of clones, 80% to 90% of which appear only once. Germline V gene sequence: CDR1 ENHRY, CDR2 SYGVKD. Deletions cut 6 bases from V and 3 bases from J, with 9 bases between. The CDR3 contains 13 residues. The rearrangement uses TRBV10-3 and TRBJ1-5; maybe TRBD1 (6 bases). Sequenced material: peripheral blood. This clonotype originated in a human donor in a cohort sampled during active COVID-19. The CDR3: CAIRRQDNQPQHF. DNA for the CDR3: TGTGCCATCAGGAGACAGGACAATCAGCCCCAGCATTTT.